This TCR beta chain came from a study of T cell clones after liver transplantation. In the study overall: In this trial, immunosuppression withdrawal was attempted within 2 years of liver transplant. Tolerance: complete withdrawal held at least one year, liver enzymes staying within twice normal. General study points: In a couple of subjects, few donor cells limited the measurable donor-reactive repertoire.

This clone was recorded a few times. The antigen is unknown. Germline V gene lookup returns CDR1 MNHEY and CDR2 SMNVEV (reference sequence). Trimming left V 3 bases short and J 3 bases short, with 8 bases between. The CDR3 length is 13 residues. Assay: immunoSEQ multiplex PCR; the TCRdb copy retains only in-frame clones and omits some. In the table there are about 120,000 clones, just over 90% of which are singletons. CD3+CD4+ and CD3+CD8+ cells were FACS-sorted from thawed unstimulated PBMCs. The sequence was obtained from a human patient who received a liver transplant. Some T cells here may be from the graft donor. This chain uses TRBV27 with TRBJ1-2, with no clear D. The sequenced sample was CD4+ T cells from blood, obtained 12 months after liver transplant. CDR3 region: CASSLGGDYGYTF. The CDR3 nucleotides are TGTGCCAGCAGTTTGGGCGGCGACTATGGCTACACCTTC.